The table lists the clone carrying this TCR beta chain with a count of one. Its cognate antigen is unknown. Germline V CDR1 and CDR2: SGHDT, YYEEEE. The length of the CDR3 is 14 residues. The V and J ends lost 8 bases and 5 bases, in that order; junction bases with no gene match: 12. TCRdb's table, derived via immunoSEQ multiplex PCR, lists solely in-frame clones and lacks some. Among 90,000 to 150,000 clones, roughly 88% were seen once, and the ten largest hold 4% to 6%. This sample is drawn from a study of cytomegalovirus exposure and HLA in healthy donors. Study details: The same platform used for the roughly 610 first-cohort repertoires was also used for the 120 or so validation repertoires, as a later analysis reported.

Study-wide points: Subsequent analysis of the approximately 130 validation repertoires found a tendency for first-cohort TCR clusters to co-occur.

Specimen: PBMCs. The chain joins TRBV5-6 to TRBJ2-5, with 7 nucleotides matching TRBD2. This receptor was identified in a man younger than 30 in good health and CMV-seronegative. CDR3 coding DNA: TGTGCCAGTAACGAGGCGGGGGTTCGGGAGACCCAGTACTTC. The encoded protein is CASNEAGVRETQYF.